The 3 T cell receptor beta chains below were found in one sample sequenced in a study of T cell responses to AZD1222 COVID-19 vaccine (dated by TCRdb to the early 2020s). This sample's time point label indicates: about 28 days (+/-7) after the second vaccine dose. The sample's treatment or condition label, in plain terms: meningococcal conjugate vaccine given as trial control. Library preparation was by the immunoSEQ multiplex PCR assay. TCRdb holds this immuneACCESS table with in-frame rearrangements only. Some clones are missing; in checked studies, unresolved V genes explain under half, and the rest has no known cause. In all, the sample holds 75,000 to 85,000 clones, and roughly 80% of those were seen once. Together, the top ten hold approximately 25% of the sample. Sequences were derived from peripheral blood, sampled 28 days after the second dose of the MenACWY control vaccine. Source of these receptors: an adult who received the MenACWY meningococcal vaccine as a control.

The genes are TRBV2 and TRBJ1-3; 8 bases map to TRBD1. The germline V gene has CDR1 SNHLY and CDR2 FYNNEI. V dropped 8 bases and J dropped 4; count of bases not matched to a gene: 10. The length of the CDR3 is 15 residues. The CDR3 nucleotides read TGTGCCAGCTCGGGGACAGGTCGTATAGGAAACACCATATATTTT. Protein: CASSGTGRIGNTIYF.

The chain links TRBV7-9 to TRBJ1-3; D might be TRBD1 (6 bases). Germline CDR1 is SEHNR and CDR2 is FQNEAQ (reference sequence). The CDR3 is made up of 13 amino acids. Trimming removed 5 bases at V and 6 bases at J, with 11 bases between. The CDR3 region is CASSGAGANTIYF. The CDR3 coding sequence is TGTGCCAGCAGCGGGGCAGGGGCAAACACCATATATTTT.

The chain has TRBV30 and TRBJ1-5; D ambiguous. CDR3 size: 13 residues. Trimming shortened V by 2 bases and J by 2 bases, and 7 bases separated the two germline ends. From germline, CDR1 is GTSNPN and CDR2 SVGIG (reference sequence). The CDR3 sequence: CAWSKEGNQPQHF. Written as DNA, the CDR3 is TGTGCCTGGAGTAAAGAGGGCAATCAGCCCCAGCATTTT.